Shown below are 4 T cell receptor beta chains from a single sample sequenced in a study of control samples from healthy donors and cancer patients (dated by TCRdb to the early 2020s). The method was the immunoSEQ multiplex PCR assay. TCRdb retrieved this table from immuneACCESS and kept in-frame rearrangements only. Not all clones are present; in checked studies, unresolved V genes account for under half, and no reason is known for the remainder. The sample includes 120,000 or so clones, with roughly 84% observed a single time. The top ten clonotypes cover more than 6.5% of the sample. The sample consisted of blood. The source is a man aged 35 to 55 in good health.

This chain uses TRBV29-1 with TRBJ2-2, with D unclear. Trimming took off 5 bases at V and 3 bases at J, with 7 bases between the two ends. The CDR3 spans 12 residues. Germline CDR1 and CDR2: SQVTM and ANQGSEA. CDR3 in DNA: TGCAGCGTTTCCCGGTACACCGGGGAGCTGTTTTTT. Translation gives CSVSRYTGELFF.

The rearrangement uses TRBV12-3 or TRBV12-4 and TRBJ1-1, with no clear D. Trimming cost V 3 bases and J 0 bases, with 5 bases left between them. The CDR3 spans 13 residues. In DNA, the CDR3 is TGTGCCAGCAGTTTTTCGTTGAACACTGAAGCTTTCTTT. It is translated as CASSFSLNTEAFF.

The V call is TRBV5-4, the J call TRBJ2-1, with 13 bases aligning to TRBD2. V shed 6 bases and J 7 bases; nucleotides not matched to a gene: 4. CDR1 SGHNT and CDR2 YYREEE come from the germline V gene (reference sequence). The CDR3 totals 14 residues. In nucleotides, the CDR3 is TGTGCCAGCACCCGACTAGCGGGGGGTAATGAGCAGTTCTTC. Translation gives CASTRLAGGNEQFF.

This clone was detected once. This chain uses TRBV14 with TRBJ1-1, with a possible D match to TRBD1 (5 bases). The CDR3 covers 14 residues. Germline V lookup: CDR1 SGHDN, CDR2 FVKESK. The V and J ends lost 4 bases and 4 bases respectively, with 13 bases between them. For the CDR3, the DNA is TGTGCCAGCAGCCCTAACCAGGGCCCCACTGAAGCTTTCTTT. It translates to CASSPNQGPTEAFF.